This T cell receptor (beta chain) was observed in a study of blood T cell repertoires in COVID-19. Study as a whole: Sites in the United States, Italy and Spain provided acute and convalescent COVID-19 samples. PBMCs, B-cell-depleted T cells, or T cells were the source of the cDNA or gDNA that made up the material.

Seattle participants joined during active infection and were tracked over time. Trimming removed 1 base from V and 0 bases from J, with 15 bases in between. CDR3 length equals 17 residues. Germline CDR1 and CDR2: LGHDT and YNNKEL (reference sequence). Original handling: Amplifying reference gene primers gave estimates of nucleated cell counts. Clones were read by immunoSEQ multiplex PCR, and TCRdb kept only the in-frame ones, dropping some. V and J calls and clone size come straight from that table; D and trimming were deduced from the DNA. Of 330,000 or so clones detected, 87% appear once; the ten largest clones hold 9.9%.

The sequencing input was peripheral blood. The gene calls are TRBV3-1 (or the pseudogene TRBV3-2) and TRBJ1-1, with D tentatively TRBD1 (5 bases). This sequence was found in a man aged 25 to 45 with COVID-19, enrolled during active disease. CDR3 in amino acids: CASSQVYLGLMNTEAFF. CDR3 DNA sequence: TGTGCCAGCAGCCAAGTATATCTGGGACTCATGAACACTGAAGCTTTCTTT.